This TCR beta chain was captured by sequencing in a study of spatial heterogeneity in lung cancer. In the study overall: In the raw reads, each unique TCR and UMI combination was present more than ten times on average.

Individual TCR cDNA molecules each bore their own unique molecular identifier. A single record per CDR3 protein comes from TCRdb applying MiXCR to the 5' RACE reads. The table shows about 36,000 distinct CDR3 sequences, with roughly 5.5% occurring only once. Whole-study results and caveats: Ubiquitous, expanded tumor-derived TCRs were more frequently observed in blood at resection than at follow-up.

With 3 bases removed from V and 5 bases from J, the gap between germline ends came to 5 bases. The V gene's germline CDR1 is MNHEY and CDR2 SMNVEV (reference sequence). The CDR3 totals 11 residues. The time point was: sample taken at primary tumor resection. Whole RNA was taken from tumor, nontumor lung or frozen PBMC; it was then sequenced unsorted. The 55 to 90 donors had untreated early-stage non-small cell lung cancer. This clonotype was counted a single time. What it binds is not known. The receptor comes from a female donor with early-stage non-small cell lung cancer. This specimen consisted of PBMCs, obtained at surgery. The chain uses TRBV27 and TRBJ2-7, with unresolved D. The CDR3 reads CASSFRHEQYF. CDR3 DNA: TGTGCCAGCAGTTTTCGCCACGAGCAGTACTTC.